The rows below give T cell receptor beta chains drawn from one sample of a study of siplizumab effects on memory and regulatory T cells. Repertoires were generated with immunoSEQ multiplex PCR, while TCRdb's copy carries only in-frame clones and drops some. There are nearly 95,000 clones in the sample; over 85% occur only once, and over 0.25% lies in the top ten. Sequences were obtained from non-Treg CD4+ T cells sorted from blood. The receptors originated from a human donor in good health. CDR3s leave out the opening cysteine and the closing phenylalanine or tryptophan. Expanded clones get a size class; other rows say once, few or many, or leave the size out.

>-|TRBJ2-2|TRBV9
ASSVVSGGFTGELF
>-|TRBJ2-3|TRBV7-9
ASPGLAGASTDTQY
>-|TRBJ2-1|TRBV2
ASNLASSSYNEQF
>-|TRBJ1-2|TRBV2
ASSAQGEELYGYT
>-|TRBJ2-7|TRBV5-5
ASNMAGSYEQY
>-|TRBJ2-5|TRBV5-1
ASSLGSLAGGQETQY
>-|TRBJ2-4|TRBV5-4
ASSISGLAKNIQY
>-|TRBJ2-3|TRBV5-4
ASSPTITGRTDTQY
>once|TRBJ2-7|TRBV20-1
SARTGEKQY
>-|TRBJ1-1|TRBV27
ASSLLGGTEAF
>-|TRBJ2-1|TRBV28
ATKPTTNEQF
>-|TRBJ2-7|TRBV7-8
ASSLEPGPEQY
>-|TRBJ2-7|TRBV11-3
ASRPTSGGSYEQY
>-|TRBJ2-3|TRBV30
ALRGTITDTQY
>-|TRBJ1-4|TRBV5-4
ASSLGNGEKLF
>-|TRBJ2-7|TRBV5-6
ASSILLGSGNEQY
>-|TRBJ2-2|TRBV5-1
ASSLTGKTGELF
>once|TRBJ2-3|TRBV18
ASSSSGTSGAPDTQY